This T cell receptor (beta chain) emerged from a study of blood T cell repertoires in COVID-19. Overall study: COVID-19 samples, acute and convalescent, were from the United States, Italy and Spain. The analysed material was cDNA or gDNA that came from T cells, B-cell-depleted T cells, or PBMCs.

V was clipped by 3 bases and J by 6 bases, with 6 bases between them. CDR3 length equals 11 residues. In germline, CDR1 is LNHDA, CDR2 SQIVND (reference sequence). In the original workflow: How many nucleated cells were present was estimated from reference gene primer amplification. Produced via immunoSEQ multiplex PCR; TCRdb's table is partial and in-frame only. Clonal size and the V and J genes are those of that table, whereas D and trimming came from the DNA. Seen here are some 80,000 clones, 80% observed once, and the top ten hold over 5.5%. The sequenced material came from peripheral blood. The sequence came from a man aged 55 to 70 with active or convalescent COVID-19. The chain couples TRBV19 to TRBJ2-7, with unresolved D. The CDR3 reads CASSIQSEQYF. CDR3 coding DNA: TGTGCCAGTAGTATTCAGTCCGAGCAGTACTTC.